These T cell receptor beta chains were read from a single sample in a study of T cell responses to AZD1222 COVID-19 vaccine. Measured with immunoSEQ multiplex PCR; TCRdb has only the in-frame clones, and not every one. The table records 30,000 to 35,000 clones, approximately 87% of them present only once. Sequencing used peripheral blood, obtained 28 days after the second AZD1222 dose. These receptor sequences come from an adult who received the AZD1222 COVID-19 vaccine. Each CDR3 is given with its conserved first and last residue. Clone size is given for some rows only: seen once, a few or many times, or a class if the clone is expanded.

CASSLTGVTGQPQHF	TRBV5-1	-	TRBJ1-5
CASSYQLAGSTDTQYF	TRBV6-5	-	TRBJ2-3
CASSFRGSNQPQHF	TRBV19	-	TRBJ1-5
CASEQGSGNTIYF	TRBV19	once	TRBJ1-3
CASSFGGGTDTQYF	TRBV25-1	-	TRBJ2-3
CASSPLTGKFPYEQYF	TRBV18	-	TRBJ2-7
CASSSLAGNTDTQYF	TRBV7-6	-	TRBJ2-3
CASSYSSSWYGYTF	TRBV6-5	few	TRBJ1-2
CASSLSAGKHYEQYF	TRBV27	-	TRBJ2-7
CASSLRVAGSRNQPQHF	TRBV7-3	-	TRBJ1-5
CASSLMGYRLRNTEAFF	TRBV7-2	-	TRBJ1-1
CASSLRFFGGEQYF	TRBV5-1	-	TRBJ2-7
CASSPGSGPSGGYTF	TRBV6-4	-	TRBJ1-2
CASSPRGRLNSPLHF	TRBV6-5	-	TRBJ1-6
CASSRDNAAYEQYF	TRBV27	-	TRBJ2-7
CATQRGTNTGELFF	TRBV19	-	TRBJ2-2
CASSDGQGTSGANVLTF	TRBV6-4	-	TRBJ2-6
CASSLDGASADEQYF	TRBV7-2	-	TRBJ2-7
CASSIVAGGTEAFF	TRBV19	few	TRBJ1-1
CASSPGTGDTEAFF	TRBV18	-	TRBJ1-1
CASRSDSTGELFF	TRBV5-1	-	TRBJ2-2
CASSQDRGPGELFF	TRBV4-3	-	TRBJ2-2
CASSSGGVDEQYF	TRBV7-2	once	TRBJ2-7
CSVERTSGGRETQYF	TRBV29-1	-	TRBJ2-5
CASSLRGGGGAASGELFF	TRBV11-2	-	TRBJ2-2
CASGQDNWSNYGYTF	TRBV2	-	TRBJ1-2
CASSARQGVSYGYTF	TRBV7-2	-	TRBJ1-2
CASRPPRPNTGELFF	TRBV7-6	-	TRBJ2-2
CASSSFRTSGGNYNEQFF	TRBV7-2	-	TRBJ2-1
CASSSLAGETQYF	TRBV5-1	-	TRBJ2-5
CASSTRDRNSPLHF	TRBV7-2	-	TRBJ1-6
CASSLGSSGGSNTGELFF	TRBV7-3	-	TRBJ2-2
CASSGGTRDGELFF	TRBV5-1	-	TRBJ2-2
CASSESPDRRETQYF	TRBV10-1	-	TRBJ2-5
CASSSGAPGQYNSPLHF	TRBV7-9	-	TRBJ1-6
CASSLASWYGYTF	TRBV25-1	-	TRBJ1-2
CAISRTGGADEQYF	TRBV10-3	once	TRBJ2-7
CASSFYRSTYEQYF	TRBV5-1	few	TRBJ2-7
CASSPRAGTGSGANVLTF	TRBV18	-	TRBJ2-6
CASSYRGALSYEQYF	TRBV6-5	-	TRBJ2-7
CASKEDWSYEQYF	TRBV2	-	TRBJ2-7
CASSYGVYEQYF	TRBV3-1/TRBV3-2	-	TRBJ2-7
CASSAGPLNYGYTF	TRBV5-8	-	TRBJ1-2
CASSLRVEGTEAFF	TRBV11-1	once	TRBJ1-1
CASSVGAGTPETQYF	TRBV9	-	TRBJ2-5
CASSLAADRVHYEQYF	TRBV7-2	few	TRBJ2-7
CASRDSRLSNQPQHF	TRBV2	-	TRBJ1-5
CASSQNPRAFSYEQYF	TRBV23-1	-	TRBJ2-7
CASSKGARANIQYF	TRBV7-8	-	TRBJ2-4
CASGPGRSTQYF	TRBV12-3/TRBV12-4	hyperexpanded	TRBJ2-3
CASSQRPEYGSPLHF	TRBV6-5	-	TRBJ1-6
CASSQDVQRAYGYTF	TRBV4-3	-	TRBJ1-2
CATSRTGGLRNSPLHF	TRBV15	-	TRBJ1-6
CASSPYNQPQHF	TRBV7-8	-	TRBJ1-5
CASSSPGQGPHEQYF	TRBV18	-	TRBJ2-7
CASTDSGQGYSGANVLTF	TRBV19	-	TRBJ2-6
CASSSPAQGHEQFF	TRBV11-2	-	TRBJ2-1
CASSNLVASGANVLTF	TRBV4-1	-	TRBJ2-6